Presented here are 7 T cell receptor beta chains from one specimen sequenced in a study of OX40 agonist ivuxolimab in advanced cancers. The table came from immunoSEQ multiplex PCR; TCRdb's copy has only in-frame clones and leaves some out. Among about 82,000 clones listed, 85% were seen once. The sample was CD4+ or CD8+ T cells sorted from blood, taken in a trial of the OX40 agonist ivuxolimab. The source is an adult with an advanced solid tumor such as melanoma, head and neck, liver or kidney cancer.

V usage is TRBV4-1 and J usage is TRBJ2-3, with 13 bases identical to TRBD2. Looked up from germline, CDR1 is MGHRA and CDR2 is YSYEKL. The length of the CDR3 is 19 residues. J lost 5 bases, V lost 0 bases, and 11 bases had no gene match. The CDR3 nucleotides are TGCGCCAGCAGCCAAGATCCCCCACTAGCGGGGGGGCCTTTAGATACGCAGTATTTT. It specifies CASSQDPPLAGGPLDTQYF.

The gene calls are TRBV5-1 and TRBJ2-2; D remains unclear. Per germline, CDR1 SGHRS and CDR2 YFSETQ. V was pared by 4 bases and J by 1 base, with 14 bases between. The CDR3 spans 16 residues. DNA for the CDR3: TGCGCCAGCAGCCCCAGTGGTGGGAAGAACACCGGGGAGCTGTTTTTT. Amino acids: CASSPSGGKNTGELFF.

The chain links TRBV6-1 to TRBJ2-1, with a weak D call TRBD1 (5 bases). This CDR3 has 14 residues. The germline V gene encodes CDR1 MNHNS and CDR2 SASEGT. The V gene lost 6 bases and the J gene lost 3 bases, with 12 bases spanning the gap. The CDR3 here is CASRSGNLYNEQFF. CDR3 nucleotides: TGTGCCAGCAGATCAGGGAATCTCTACAATGAGCAGTTCTTC.

The rearrangement links TRBV6-6 to TRBJ1-5, with unresolved D. Germline V lookup: CDR1 MNHNY, CDR2 SVGAGI (reference sequence). The length of the CDR3 is 14 residues. Between the trimmed V and J ends, which lost 7 bases and 0 bases, there was a span of 10 bases. The CDR3 sequence: CASTPQASNQPQHF. CDR3 nucleotide sequence: TGTGCCAGCACCCCCCAGGCTAGCAATCAGCCCCAGCATTTT.

V usage is TRBV7-3 and J usage is TRBJ2-5; D tentatively fits TRBD1 or TRBD2 (5 bases each). CDR1 and CDR2 (germline): SGHTA, FQGTGA. The length of the CDR3 is 16 residues. V shed 1 base and J shed 1 base, with 13 bases lying between them. CDR3 amino acids: CASSLRQGRVQETQYF. CDR3 coding DNA: TGTGCCAGCAGCTTAAGGCAGGGACGAGTCCAAGAGACCCAGTACTTC.

The rearrangement links TRBV5-1 to TRBJ2-1; D remains unclear. The CDR3 is 14 amino acids. V lost 2 bases to trimming and J lost 6 bases, with 12 bases between them. Germline lookup yields CDR1 SGHRS and CDR2 YFSETQ. CDR3 bases: TGCGCCAGCAGCTTCGGCTCTTCAGCCAATGAGCAGTTCTTC. It specifies CASSFGSSANEQFF.

This clone turned up a few times. The rearrangement joins TRBV5-4 to TRBJ2-5; D may be TRBD1 (5 bases). The CDR3 has 13 amino acids. The ends were cut back, 2 bases at V and 6 bases at J, with 11 bases in the middle. Germline assignment: CDR1 SGHNT and CDR2 YYREEE (reference sequence). DNA of the CDR3: TGTGCCAGCAGCTTTCAGGGTCGGAAGACCCAGTACTTC. This sequence encodes CASSFQGRKTQYF.